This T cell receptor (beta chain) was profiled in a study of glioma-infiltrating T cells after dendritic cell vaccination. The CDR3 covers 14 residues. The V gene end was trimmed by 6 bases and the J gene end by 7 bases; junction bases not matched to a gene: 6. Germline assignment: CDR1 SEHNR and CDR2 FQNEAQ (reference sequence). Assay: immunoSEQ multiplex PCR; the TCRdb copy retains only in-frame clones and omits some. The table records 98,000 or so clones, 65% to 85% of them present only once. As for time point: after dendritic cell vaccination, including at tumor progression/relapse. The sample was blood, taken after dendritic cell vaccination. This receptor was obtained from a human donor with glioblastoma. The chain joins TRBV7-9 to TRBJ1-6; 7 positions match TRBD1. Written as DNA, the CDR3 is TGTGCCAGCAGATGGGGACAGACCAATTCACCCCTCCACTTT. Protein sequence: CASRWGQTNSPLHF.